This T cell receptor beta chain was observed in a study of CD8 T cells in ankylosing spondylitis. Findings of the study overall: Characteristic of ankylosing spondylitis blood, it appeared, was a TCR beta motif comprising roughly 8 highly homologous variants. A CD8+ phenotype characterized the disease-linked clones, which were relatively rare in peripheral blood.

Researchers built TCR beta libraries using quantitative 5'-RACE with molecular barcodes. TCRdb called the 5' RACE reads again in MiXCR, with one record for every CDR3 protein. The top ten clones hold around 19% of a sample with 700,000 or so distinct CDR3 sequences, around a fifth of them seen once. Points on this clonotype: Its antigen is still unknown.

J lost 7 bases, V lost 4 bases, and 6 bases had no gene match. The CDR3 runs to 14 residues. Germline loops: CDR1 SGHRS, CDR2 YFSETQ. The rearrangement links TRBV5-1 to TRBJ1-4; 8 nucleotides agree with TRBD1. Sequencing was done on a sample of blood, either unsorted or a sorted T cell fraction (not recorded which). The TCR originated in a male donor with ankylosing spondylitis. CDR3: CASSARQGLEKLFF. The CDR3, as DNA: TGCGCCAGCAGCGCTCGACAGGGGCTTGAAAAACTGTTTTTT.